Below, one T cell receptor beta chain is given with its context. The data stem from a study of shared clonotypes between healthy human individuals. Some clones are missing from TCRdb's copy, which holds only in-frame ones; the method was immunoSEQ multiplex PCR. The sample yields about 470,000 clones, roughly 83% seen once. The CDR3 sequence is 15 residues long. The J segment lost 3 bases and the V segment lost 5 bases, leaving 8 bases of the junction unmatched. The germline CDR1 and CDR2 sequences are MDHEN and SYDVKM. Specimen: PBMCs. This receptor was obtained from a woman between 40 and 55 years old in good health. Some clones in this sample may be carry-over from other donors' samples. The rearrangement joins TRBV28 to TRBJ2-7, with 9 bases that match TRBD1. The CDR3 protein is CASSPTGTGHYEQYF. In DNA, the CDR3 is TGTGCCAGCAGTCCCACCGGGACAGGGCACTACGAGCAGTACTTC.